Each of the 20 T cell receptor beta chains below was sequenced from the same sample in a study of technical replicates of blood from a handful of donors. Libraries were prepared by immunoSEQ multiplex PCR; TCRdb keeps only in-frame clonotypes and omits some of them. The sample includes tens of thousands of clones, roughly 96% of them seen just once. The sequenced material came from T cells isolated from PBMCs. The source of these receptors is a human donor in good health.

This clone was seen more than once but under ten times. The V gene is TRBV28, the J gene TRBJ2-1; TRBD2 agrees at 7 bases. V lost 4 bases and J lost 5; bases outside the gene matches: 5. Germline CDR1 and CDR2: MDHEN and SYDVKM. This CDR3 region has 14 residues. The CDR3 sequence: CASSSGGGNNEQFF. The CDR3, as DNA: TGTGCCAGCAGTTCGGGAGGAGGGAACAATGAGCAGTTCTTC. Using reference TRBV28 and TRBJ2-1 for the parts outside the CDR3, the full variable domain is DVKVTQSSRYLVKRTGEKVFLECVQDMDHENMFWYRQDPGLGLRLIYFSYDVKMKEKGDIPEGYSVSREKKERFSLILESASTNQTSMYLCASSSGGGNNEQFFGPGTRLTVL.

This clone has just one count. The chain is built from TRBV7-9 and TRBJ2-5; perhaps TRBD1 as D (5 bases). The CDR3 length is 13 residues. CDR1 SEHNR and CDR2 FQNEAQ come from the germline V gene (reference sequence). V was pared by 10 bases and J by 5 bases, with 17 bases between. The CDR3 nucleotides read TGTGCCACCAACTCCAGGGCTGGGGAGACCCAGTACTTC. Residues: CATNSRAGETQYF.

The chain carries TRBV6-5 and TRBJ2-7; 10 nucleotides match TRBD2. This CDR3 comprises 14 residues. V dropped 2 bases and J dropped 3; count of bases not matched to a gene: 1. CDR1 is MNHEY, CDR2 SVGAGI, per germline. CDR3 bases: TGTGCCAGCAGTTACAAGCGGGAGGGCTACGAGCAGTACTTC. Its translation is CASSYKREGYEQYF.

The rearrangement uses TRBV4-1 and TRBJ1-2; D gene ambiguous. CDR1 and CDR2 (germline): MGHRA, YSYEKL. V was cut by 3 bases and J by 7 bases, with 24 bases left in between. This CDR3 is 17 amino acids long. As DNA, the CDR3 is TGCGCCAGCAGCCAGATCCTCCCGAGGGTGGTACGAGGTGGCTACACCTTC. Protein sequence: CASSQILPRVVRGGYTF.

The chain has TRBV6-1 and TRBJ1-5; no reliable D call. The CDR3 has 17 amino acids. Per germline, CDR1 MNHNS and CDR2 SASEGT. The germline V and J ends were trimmed by 0 bases and 6 bases, with 18 bases remaining between them. CDR3 nucleotides: TGTGCCAGCAGTGAAGCTGAGTGGAGTAGAGCCGCTCAGCCCCAGCATTTT. Translated, it gives CASSEAEWSRAAQPQHF.

The chain is built from TRBV4-1 and TRBJ1-1, with TRBD1 matching over 9 bases. The germline V gene has CDR1 MGHRA and CDR2 YSYEKL. The CDR3 spans 14 residues. The V and J ends lost 5 bases and 1 base, in that order; junction bases with no gene match: 2. The CDR3 reads CASSSGQGNTEAFF. CDR3 nucleotides: TGCGCCAGCAGCTCGGGACAGGGGAACACTGAAGCTTTCTTT.

The V call is TRBV2, the J call TRBJ2-5; perhaps TRBD1 as D (5 bases). This CDR3 comprises 14 residues. The germline V gene has CDR1 SNHLY and CDR2 FYNNEI. V lost 2 bases to trimming and J lost 3 bases, with 10 bases between them. This CDR3 reads CASSETGTEETQYF. In DNA form, the CDR3 reads TGTGCCAGCAGTGAAACAGGAACTGAAGAGACCCAGTACTTC. The full variable domain, rest sourced from reference TRBV2 and TRBJ2-5, is EPEVTQTPSHQVTQMGQEVILRCVPISNHLYFYWYRQILGQKVEFLVSFYNNEISEKSEIFDDQFSVERPDGSNFTLKIRSTKLEDSAMYFCASSETGTEETQYFGPGTRLLVL.

The chain recombines TRBV19 with TRBJ2-1, with a possible D match to TRBD2 (6 bases). Per the germline V gene, CDR1 is LNHDA and CDR2 is SQIVND (reference sequence). V was trimmed by 6 bases and J by 6 bases, leaving 18 bases between them. The length of the CDR3 is 15 residues. The CDR3 loop reads CASRGPGTATNEQFF. The CDR3 region has the DNA TGTGCCAGTAGGGGGCCCGGGACTGCCACCAATGAGCAGTTCTTC.

The rearrangement uses TRBV6-5 and TRBJ2-5; perhaps TRBD1 as D (5 bases). Deletions cut 5 bases from V and 4 bases from J, with 17 bases between. CDR3 length: 15 residues. Looked up from germline, CDR1 is MNHEY and CDR2 is SVGAGI. This chain's CDR3 is CASSRILGRGETQYF. Written as DNA, the CDR3 is TGTGCCAGCAGTCGAATCCTGGGGCGCGGAGAGACCCAGTACTTC.

This chain joins TRBV29-1 and TRBJ1-1; TRBD1 matches at 12 bases. Unmatched junction bases numbered 6, after V lost 6 bases and J lost 1 base. The CDR3 totals 15 residues. Per germline, CDR1 SQVTM and CDR2 ANQGSEA. CDR3 nucleotides: TGCAGCGTACCGGGACAGGGGGCAACGAACACTGAAGCTTTCTTT. Translated, it gives CSVPGQGATNTEAFF. Full variable domain (outside the CDR3, taken from reference TRBV29-1 and TRBJ1-1): SAVISQKPSRDICQRGTSLTIQCQVDSQVTMMFWYRQQPGQSLTLIATANQGSEATYESGFVIDKFPISRPNLTFSTLTVSNMSPEDSSIYLCSVPGQGATNTEAFFGQGTRLTVV.

This clone has just a few counts. The J gene is TRBJ1-1, the V gene TRBV7-3; 8 bases agree with TRBD1. The CDR3 totals 15 residues. Per germline, CDR1 SGHTA and CDR2 FQGTGA. V trimming: 5 bases; J trimming: 4 bases; junction bases outside the gene matches: 9. Written as DNA, the CDR3 is TGTGCCAGCAGCCCGCAGGGGGCTCTGGGCACTGAAGCTTTCTTT. Translated, it gives CASSPQGALGTEAFF.

The chain uses TRBV11-2 and TRBJ2-7; D gene uncertain. CDR3 length: 12 residues. Germline CDR1 SGHAT, CDR2 FQNNGV. V was shortened by 1 base and J by 7 bases, with 8 bases between the two germline ends. The CDR3 coding sequence is TGTGCCAGCAGCTTAGGTCCGGGTGAGCAGTACTTC. Its translation is CASSLGPGEQYF.

This chain uses TRBV7-9 with TRBJ1-2; 8 nucleotides agree with TRBD1. After removal of 1 base from V and 7 bases from J, the junction contained 14 bases not matched to a gene. In germline, CDR1 is SEHNR, CDR2 FQNEAQ (reference sequence). The length of the CDR3 is 17 residues. CDR3 residues: CASSLVSRTGRLSGYTF. CDR3 DNA sequence: TGTGCCAGCAGCTTAGTGTCTCGGACAGGGCGGCTATCTGGCTACACCTTC.

The chain has TRBV5-1 and TRBJ1-1; weak D call: TRBD1 (6 bases). The CDR3 is 15 residues long. Deletions cut 0 bases from V and 5 bases from J, with 14 bases between. Germline CDR1 SGHRS, CDR2 YFSETQ. The CDR3 loop reads CASSLGGGPRTEAFF. CDR3 nucleotide sequence: TGCGCCAGCAGCTTGGGCGGGGGGCCGCGGACTGAAGCTTTCTTT.

Remarks on this clone: Other DNA sequences in this sample translate to the same CDR3. The rearrangement joins TRBV9 to TRBJ2-7; D might be TRBD2 (6 bases). V gave up 0 bases and J gave up 3 bases, with 7 bases separating them. Per germline, CDR1 SGDLS and CDR2 YYNGEE. The CDR3 loop spans 13 amino acids. In DNA form, the CDR3 reads TGTGCCAGCAGCGTAGCCGGGAGCTACGAGCAGTACTTC. Translated, it gives CASSVAGSYEQYF.

The chain has TRBV27 and TRBJ2-1, with TRBD1 matching 11 bases. CDR3 length equals 15 residues. V lost 8 bases, J lost 4 bases, and 7 bases stayed unmatched. CDR1 MNHEY and CDR2 SMNVEV come from the germline V gene (reference sequence). Here the CDR3 DNA reads TGTGCCAGCTGGACCCGGGACAGGGGGTACAATGAGCAGTTCTTC. Its translation: CASWTRDRGYNEQFF.

The chain employs TRBV6-1 and TRBJ1-2; TRBD1 might be the D (5 bases). V was trimmed by 2 bases and J by 8 bases, leaving 15 bases between them. The length of the CDR3 is 14 residues. Per the germline V gene, CDR1 is MNHNS and CDR2 is SASEGT. The CDR3 is CASSEFGREDGYTF. As DNA, the CDR3 is TGTGCCAGCAGTGAATTTGGCAGGGAGGACGGCTACACCTTC.

The rearrangement links TRBV2 to TRBJ2-1; perhaps TRBD1 as D (5 bases). Trimming pared 2 bases from V and 2 bases from J, leaving 10 bases between. This CDR3 comprises 15 residues. Germline V gene data show CDR1 as SNHLY and CDR2 as FYNNEI. The CDR3 DNA is TGTGCCAGCAGTGAATCTGGACACGCCTACAATGAGCAGTTCTTC. Protein sequence: CASSESGHAYNEQFF.

The genes are TRBV29-1 and TRBJ2-1; 8 bases agree with TRBD2. The junction had 7 bases not matched to a gene; V was cut back by 6 bases and J by 3 bases. The germline V gene has CDR1 SQVTM and CDR2 ANQGSEA. This CDR3 has 14 amino acids. The CDR3 here is CSVRRTSNYNEQFF. For the CDR3, the DNA is TGCAGCGTCCGAAGGACTAGCAACTACAATGAGCAGTTCTTC.

CDR3 in amino acids: CASSQGLAGSPYNEQFF. In nucleotides, the CDR3 is TGCGCCAGCAGCCAAGGGCTAGCGGGCAGCCCGTACAATGAGCAGTTCTTC. V and J are TRBV4-1 and TRBJ2-1; 8 nucleotides match TRBD2. The CDR3 spans 17 residues. V shed 1 base and J 4 bases; nucleotides not matched to a gene: 9. The germline V gene encodes CDR1 MGHRA and CDR2 YSYEKL.